Described below is a single T cell receptor (beta chain) sequence and its context. This sample stems from a study of blood T cell repertoires in COVID-19. Germline V lookup: CDR1 SGDLS, CDR2 YYNGEE. The germline V and J ends were trimmed by 4 bases and 1 base, with 11 bases remaining between them. The CDR3 loop spans 14 amino acids. Repertoires were generated with immunoSEQ multiplex PCR, while TCRdb's copy carries only in-frame clones and drops some. The data show more than 100,000 clones, with 81% seen just once and 8% to 9.5% held by the top ten. Sequencing was performed on peripheral blood. The rearrangement uses TRBV9 and TRBJ1-1; D is perhaps TRBD1 (5 bases). The receptor was isolated from a woman in her sixties with active or convalescent COVID-19. The CDR3 protein is CASSTRGQNTEAFF. CDR3 nucleotides: TGTGCCAGCAGCACGAGAGGACAGAACACTGAAGCTTTCTTT.